These T cell receptor beta chains were read from a single sample in a study of cytomegalovirus exposure and HLA in healthy donors. The repertoire was sequenced with immunoSEQ multiplex PCR; TCRdb's copy has only in-frame clones and lacks some. Of over 100,000 clones in the sample, around 78% were seen once. Sequenced: PBMCs. These receptors originate from a female donor in good health and CMV-seropositive. CDR3s include the opening cysteine and the closing phenylalanine or tryptophan. A D gene is named only where the DNA matches it firmly. Clone size is not always given. Where it is, it says once, few, many or a class for expanded clones.

v_call	j_call	clone_size	d_call	cdr3_nt	cdr3_aa
TRBV10-3	TRBJ2-2	NA	NA	TGTGCCATCAGGGACAGCGAAAGGGAATGGGGCACCGGGGAGCTGTTTTTT	CAIRDSEREWGTGELFF
TRBV28	TRBJ2-7	NA	NA	TGTGCCACCATATCTTCGGGGTACGAGCAGTACTTC	CATISSGYEQYF
TRBV10-1	TRBJ2-1	NA	TRBD1	TGCGCCGGGGACAGGGGGAATGAGCAGTTCTTC	CAGDRGNEQFF
TRBV19	TRBJ2-7	NA	NA	TGTGCCAGTAGTCCAGGCAGTTACGAGCAGTACTTC	CASSPGSYEQYF
TRBV15	TRBJ1-3	few	NA	TGTGCCACCAGCAGACCCTCGGAAGAGGGTCGAGGCACCATATATTTT	CATSRPSEEGRGTIYF
TRBV29-1	TRBJ1-1	NA	TRBD1	TGCAGCGTTGAAGGGGACAGGGGAATAATTAAGAACACTGAAGCTTTCTTT	CSVEGDRGIIKNTEAFF
TRBV5-1	TRBJ2-2	NA	TRBD2	TGCGCCAGCAGCCCAAGGACTAGCGGGAGTACCGGGGAGCTGTTTTTT	CASSPRTSGSTGELFF
TRBV6-1	TRBJ1-5	once	NA	TGTGCCAGCAGTGAAGACAGGGTGAGTGGCAATCAGCCCCAGCATTTT	CASSEDRVSGNQPQHF
TRBV29-1	TRBJ2-1	NA	TRBD1	TGCAGCGTCATAAGTAGACAGGGCTCCTACAATGAGCAGTTCTTC	CSVISRQGSYNEQFF
TRBV30	TRBJ2-7	few	TRBD1	TGTGCCTGGAGGAGCCCCCAGGGGGCGAAATACGAGCAGTACTTC	CAWRSPQGAKYEQYF
TRBV28	TRBJ1-1	few	NA	TGTGCCAGCAGTTTACCCGGTTTGGCTGAAGCTTTCTTT	CASSLPGLAEAFF
TRBV18	TRBJ1-2	NA	NA	TGTGCCAGCTCACATTTTGGACAGAACTATGGCTACACCTTC	CASSHFGQNYGYTF
TRBV5-4	TRBJ2-3	NA	NA	TGTGCCAGCAGTCTGGGGGGGGGCGGGATCACAGATACGCAGTATTTT	CASSLGGGGITDTQYF
TRBV10-3	TRBJ2-7	NA	TRBD1	TGTGCCATCAGTGATTCGACAGGGAGCCACGAGCAGTACTTC	CAISDSTGSHEQYF
TRBV28	TRBJ1-4	NA	TRBD1	TGTGCCAGCAGCGAACTAATGGGGGCAGGGGGGCGGACTAATGAAAAACTGTTTTTT	CASSELMGAGGRTNEKLFF
TRBV4-1	TRBJ2-2	NA	NA	TGCGCCAGCAGCCAAGGTTGGACTTGGGCGAGCACCGGGGAGCTGTTTTTT	CASSQGWTWASTGELFF
TRBV7-2	TRBJ1-3	NA	NA	TGTGCCAGCAGCCAGGGAGGGGCTGGAAACACCATATATTTT	CASSQGGAGNTIYF
TRBV5-4	TRBJ2-4	once	TRBD1	TGTGCCAGCAGCTCTGACAGGGTGCGAGCCAAAAACATTCAGTACTTC	CASSSDRVRAKNIQYF
TRBV14	TRBJ1-2	NA	NA	TGTGCCAGCAGCCGGACAGCCACCTATGGCTACACCTTC	CASSRTATYGYTF
TRBV18	TRBJ2-1	NA	TRBD2	TGTGCCAGCTCACCACCGGGACTAGCGATGGTTGAGCAGTTCTTC	CASSPPGLAMVEQFF
TRBV10-1	TRBJ2-3	NA	TRBD2	TGCGCCAGCAGTGAGGGGACTAGCGGGAGTAGAGATACGCAGTATTTT	CASSEGTSGSRDTQYF
TRBV5-1	TRBJ1-5	NA	NA	TGCGCCAGCAGCTTGGACGGTATCAATCAGCCCCAGCATTTT	CASSLDGINQPQHF
TRBV4-1	TRBJ2-3	NA	TRBD2	TGCGCCAGCAGCCAAAAGAAAAGCGGGGGGGCCCACACAGATACGCAGTATTTT	CASSQKKSGGAHTDTQYF